This T cell receptor beta chain was identified in a study of neoadjuvant anti-PD-1 for oral cavity cancer. Study-wide results and limits: TCR analyses covered only three patients per response group.

The time point is: after neoadjuvant nivolumab, at surgical resection. Stage II-IVA oral cavity squamous cell carcinoma was new and untreated by systemic or radiation therapy. These oral cavity squamous cell carcinomas were HPV-negative and locally advanced. Profiling relied on immunoSEQ multiplex PCR, and the TCRdb table lists in-frame clones only, not all of them. The table records around 7,500 clones, 70% of them present only once. Turning to this clone: Its cognate antigen is unknown.

The ends lost 3 bases at V and 11 bases at J; junction bases unmatched: 8. Germline V CDR1 and CDR2: SEHNR, FQNEAQ (reference sequence). The CDR3 extends over 13 amino acids. The sequenced sample was PBMCs, obtained after nivolumab (anti-PD-1) treatment. The TCR sequence derives from a person between 40 and 80 years old with oral cavity squamous cell carcinoma. The genes are TRBV7-9 and TRBJ1-1; 8 bases map to TRBD1. The CDR3 is CASSLDRANGAFF. In nucleotides, the CDR3 is TGTGCCAGCAGCTTGGACAGGGCGAATGGGGCTTTCTTT.